The 4 T cell receptor beta chains given below trace back to one sample, sequenced in a study of cytomegalovirus exposure and HLA in healthy donors. With 60 Vbeta and 13 Jbeta primers, the PCR was carried out. Sequenced by immunoSEQ multiplex PCR; TCRdb stores in-frame clones only, minus some. Across about 200,000 clones, the top ten clones capture 1.1% of the sample. The sample comprised PBMCs. These receptors were collected from a girl aged 2 to 9 in good health and CMV-seropositive.

CDR3 sequence: CASRPGTGQHEQYF. CDR3 nucleotide sequence: TGCGCCAGCAGGCCCGGGACAGGCCAACACGAGCAGTACTTC. This chain connects TRBV5-1 to TRBJ2-7, with 8 bases lining up with TRBD1. The junction had 9 bases not matched to a gene; V was cut back by 5 bases and J by 5 bases. The CDR3 runs 14 residues. The V gene's germline CDR1 is SGHRS and CDR2 YFSETQ.

The V gene is TRBV7-6, the J gene TRBJ2-2, with 7 bases identical to TRBD1. Germline CDR1 reads SGHVS; CDR2 reads FNYEAQ. This CDR3 has 17 residues. Unmatched junction bases numbered 10, after V lost 3 bases and J lost 3 bases. The CDR3 loop reads CASSFDTGTADTGELFF. The CDR3 DNA sequence: TGTGCCAGCAGCTTCGATACCGGGACAGCCGACACCGGGGAGCTGTTTTTT.

The genes are TRBV6-5 and TRBJ2-5, with D possibly matching TRBD2 (5 bases). The CDR3 extends over 13 amino acids. Germline CDR1 MNHEY, CDR2 SVGAGI. Trimming took 8 bases from V and 5 from J, leaving 15 bases between them. CDR3 region: CASYAGSGETQYF. The CDR3 nucleotides are TGTGCCAGCTACGCCGGATCGGGGGAGACCCAGTACTTC.

This chain connects TRBV18 to TRBJ1-4; D is unresolved. From germline, CDR1 is KGHSH and CDR2 LQKENI. The V end was cut by 6 bases, the J end by 7 bases, with 9 bases between. The CDR3 contains 12 residues. CDR3 in amino acids: CASSRFGEKLFF. CDR3 nucleotides: TGTGCCAGCTCCCGGTTCGGTGAAAAACTGTTTTTT.